This TCR beta chain came from a study of T-cell memory formation after mild COVID-19. Findings and caveats of the study: Among contracting clones, CD4+ were mainly CM/EM and CD8+ enriched in EMRA.

MiXCR, applied by TCRdb to the 5' RACE reads, yields one record per CDR3 protein. The sample lists around 100,000 distinct CDR3 sequences, 22% seen once, with roughly two fifths in the top ten. V was clipped by 3 bases and J by 0 bases, with 12 bases between them. The CDR3 loop spans 14 amino acids. Germline V gene sequence: CDR1 GTSNPN, CDR2 SVGIG (reference sequence). This clonotype was seen a few times. Its antigen is undetermined. The chain is built from TRBV30 and TRBJ2-7, with D tentatively TRBD1 (6 bases). The receptor comes from a man between 18 and 35 years old who had mild COVID-19 (a few samples of this study predate the infection). Cell type and time point are not known. Sequencing was done on a sample of PBMCs or a T cell subset sorted from them (not recorded which). Here the CDR3 reads CAWSMDSLSYEQYF. Written as DNA, the CDR3 is TGTGCCTGGAGCATGGACAGCCTCTCCTACGAGCAGTACTTC.